The sequence of this T cell receptor (beta chain) was determined in a study of identical twins. Study conclusions and caveats: Low generation probability was overrepresented in out-of-frame alpha sequences shared by twins. Cross-sectional statistical analysis, not tracking of the same donors, underpinned the conclusions. Zero-insertion analyses might be partly confounded by invariant T cells like MAIT and iNKT. Recombination models fit unrelated individuals' TCR alpha sharing but underestimated twins'.

Concerning this clonotype: Its antigen is unidentified.

J gave up 11 bases and V 2 bases, and 6 bases lay outside the gene matches. The CDR3 loop spans 13 amino acids. The germline gives CDR1 SGHTA, CDR2 FQGNSA. TCRdb called the 5' RACE reads again in MiXCR, with one record for every CDR3 protein. This table holds around 650,000 distinct CDR3 sequences, roughly 7.1% found once. The sample also formed part of further work on yellow fever vaccine responses in identical twins.

The sequence came from a woman aged 18-35 years in good health. Sequences were obtained from PBMCs. The V gene is TRBV7-2, the J gene TRBJ2-1, with 7 bases matching TRBD1. Here the CDR3 DNA reads TGTGCCAGCAGCTTAACGCAGGGGGTAAAGCAGTTCTTC. It specifies CASSLTQGVKQFF.